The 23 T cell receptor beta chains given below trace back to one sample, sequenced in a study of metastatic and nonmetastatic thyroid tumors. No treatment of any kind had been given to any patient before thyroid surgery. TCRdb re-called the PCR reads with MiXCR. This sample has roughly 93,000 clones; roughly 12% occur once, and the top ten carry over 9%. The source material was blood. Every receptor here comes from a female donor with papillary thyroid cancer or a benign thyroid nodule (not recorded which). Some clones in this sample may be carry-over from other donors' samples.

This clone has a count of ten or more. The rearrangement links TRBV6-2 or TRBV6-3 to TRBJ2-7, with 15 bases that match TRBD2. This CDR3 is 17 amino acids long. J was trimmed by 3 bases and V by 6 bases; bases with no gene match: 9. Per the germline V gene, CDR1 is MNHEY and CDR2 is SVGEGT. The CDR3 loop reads CASRTGTSGRPDYEQYF. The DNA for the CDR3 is TGTGCCAGCAGAACCGGGACTAGCGGGAGGCCGGACTACGAGCAGTACTTC.

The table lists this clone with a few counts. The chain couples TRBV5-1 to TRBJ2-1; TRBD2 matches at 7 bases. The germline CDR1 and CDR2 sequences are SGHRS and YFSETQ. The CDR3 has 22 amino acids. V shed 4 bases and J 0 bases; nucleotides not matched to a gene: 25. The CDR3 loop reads CASSQPVAGSEVGRSSYNEQFF. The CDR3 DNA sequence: TGCGCCAGCAGCCAGCCCGTTGCAGGGTCCGAAGTCGGGAGGAGCTCCTACAATGAGCAGTTCTTC.

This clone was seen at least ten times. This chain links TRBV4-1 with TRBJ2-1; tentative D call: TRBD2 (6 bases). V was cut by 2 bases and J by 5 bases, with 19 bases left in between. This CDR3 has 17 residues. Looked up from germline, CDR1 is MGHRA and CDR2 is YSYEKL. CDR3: CASSQSAGRARNNEQFF. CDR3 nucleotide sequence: TGCGCCAGCAGCCAAAGCGCGGGACGCGCAAGAAACAATGAGCAGTTCTTC.

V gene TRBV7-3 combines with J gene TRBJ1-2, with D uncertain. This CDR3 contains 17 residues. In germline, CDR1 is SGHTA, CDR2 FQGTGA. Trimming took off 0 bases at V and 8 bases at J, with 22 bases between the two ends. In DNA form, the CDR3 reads TGTGCCAGCAGCTTAACCTCGTCTGGCTCCCAGTCGGGAGGCTACACCTTC. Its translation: CASSLTSSGSQSGGYTF.

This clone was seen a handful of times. The CDR3 here is CASSPLVSGRIRYEQYF. The CDR3 region has the DNA TGTGCCAGCAGCCCCCTGGTTAGCGGGAGGATTCGCTACGAGCAGTACTTC. V gene TRBV28 combines with J gene TRBJ2-7, with 10 bases matching TRBD2. CDR1 MDHEN and CDR2 SYDVKM come from the germline V gene. This CDR3 is built from 17 residues. After removal of 6 bases from V and 3 bases from J, the junction contained 14 bases not matched to a gene.

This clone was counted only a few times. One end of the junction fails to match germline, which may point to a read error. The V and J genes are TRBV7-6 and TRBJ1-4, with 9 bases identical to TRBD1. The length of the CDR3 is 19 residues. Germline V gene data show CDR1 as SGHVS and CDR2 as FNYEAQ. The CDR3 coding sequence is TGTGCCAGCATCTTAGGGCCGGGACAGGGTGGATCCGCAATGGGAAAACTGTTTTTT. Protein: CASILGPGQGGSAMGKLFF.

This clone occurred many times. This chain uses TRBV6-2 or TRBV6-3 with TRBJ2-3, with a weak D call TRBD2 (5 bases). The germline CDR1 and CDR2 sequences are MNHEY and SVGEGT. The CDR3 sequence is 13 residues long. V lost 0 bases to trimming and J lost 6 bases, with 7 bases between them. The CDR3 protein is CASSYSRADTQYF. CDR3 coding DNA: TGTGCCAGCAGTTACTCGAGGGCGGATACGCAGTATTTT.

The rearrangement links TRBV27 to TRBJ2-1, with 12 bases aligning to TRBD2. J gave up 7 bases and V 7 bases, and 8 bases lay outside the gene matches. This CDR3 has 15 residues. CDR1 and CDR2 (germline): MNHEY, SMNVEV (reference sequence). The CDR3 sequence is CASKTSGTSGNEQFF. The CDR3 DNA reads TGTGCCAGCAAGACCTCCGGGACTAGCGGGAATGAGCAGTTCTTC.

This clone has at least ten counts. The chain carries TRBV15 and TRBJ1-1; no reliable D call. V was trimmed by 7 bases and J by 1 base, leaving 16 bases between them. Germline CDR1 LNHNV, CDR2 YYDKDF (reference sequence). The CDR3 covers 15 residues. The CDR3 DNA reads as TGTGCCACCAAATCCTCGCCTACAGCGAACACTGAAGCTTTCTTT. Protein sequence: CATKSSPTANTEAFF. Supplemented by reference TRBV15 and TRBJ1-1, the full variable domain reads DAMVIQNPRYQVTQFGKPVTLSCSQTLNHNVMYWYQQKSSQAPKLLFHYYDKDFNNEADTPDNFQSRRPNTSFCFLDIRSPGLGDTAMYLCATKSSPTANTEAFFGQGTRLTVV.

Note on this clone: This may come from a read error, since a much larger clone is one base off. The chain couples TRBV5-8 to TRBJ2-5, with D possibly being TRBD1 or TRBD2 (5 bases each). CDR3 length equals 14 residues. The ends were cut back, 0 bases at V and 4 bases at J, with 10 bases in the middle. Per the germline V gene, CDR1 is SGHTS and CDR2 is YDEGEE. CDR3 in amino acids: CASSLVGGAETQYF. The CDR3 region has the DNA TGTGCCAGCAGCTTGGTTGGGGGAGCAGAGACCCAGTACTTC.

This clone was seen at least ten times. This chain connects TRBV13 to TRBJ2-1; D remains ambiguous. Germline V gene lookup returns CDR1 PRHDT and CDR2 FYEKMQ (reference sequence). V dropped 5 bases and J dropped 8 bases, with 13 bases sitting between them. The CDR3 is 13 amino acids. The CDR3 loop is CASSGDPLYEQFF. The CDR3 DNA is TGTGCCAGCAGCGGCGACCCCCTGTATGAGCAGTTCTTC.

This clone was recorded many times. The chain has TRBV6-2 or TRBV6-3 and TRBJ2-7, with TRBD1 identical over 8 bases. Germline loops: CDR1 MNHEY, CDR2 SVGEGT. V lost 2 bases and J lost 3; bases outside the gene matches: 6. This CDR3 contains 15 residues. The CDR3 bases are TGTGCCAGCAGTTACGGACAGGGAGTTTTCTACGAGCAGTACTTC. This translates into CASSYGQGVFYEQYF.

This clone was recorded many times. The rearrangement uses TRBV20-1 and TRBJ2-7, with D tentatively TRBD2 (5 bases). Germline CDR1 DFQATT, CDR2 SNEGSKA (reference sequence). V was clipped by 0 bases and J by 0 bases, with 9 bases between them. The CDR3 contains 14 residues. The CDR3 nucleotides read TGCAGTGCTAGAGACGGACTCGTCTCCTACGAGCAGTACTTC. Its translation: CSARDGLVSYEQYF.

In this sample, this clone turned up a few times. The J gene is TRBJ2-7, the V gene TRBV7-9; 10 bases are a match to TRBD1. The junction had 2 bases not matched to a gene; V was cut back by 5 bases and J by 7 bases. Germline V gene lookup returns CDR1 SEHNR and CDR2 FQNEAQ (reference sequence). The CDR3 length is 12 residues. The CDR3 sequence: CASSMGQGEQYF. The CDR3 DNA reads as TGTGCCAGCAGCATGGGACAGGGGGAGCAGTACTTC.

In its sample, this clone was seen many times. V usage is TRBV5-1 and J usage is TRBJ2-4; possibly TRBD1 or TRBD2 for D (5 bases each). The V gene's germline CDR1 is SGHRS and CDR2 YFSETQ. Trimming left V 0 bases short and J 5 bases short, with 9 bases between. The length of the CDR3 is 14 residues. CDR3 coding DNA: TGCGCCAGCAGCTTGGGGGACCATCAAAACATTCAGTACTTC. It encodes CASSLGDHQNIQYF.

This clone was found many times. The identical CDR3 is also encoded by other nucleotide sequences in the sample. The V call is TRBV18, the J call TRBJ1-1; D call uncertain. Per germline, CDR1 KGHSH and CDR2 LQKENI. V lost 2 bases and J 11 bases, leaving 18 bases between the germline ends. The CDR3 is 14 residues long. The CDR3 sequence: CASSPDPQASGAFF. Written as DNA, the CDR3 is TGTGCCAGCTCACCAGATCCCCAGGCGTCGGGGGCTTTCTTT.

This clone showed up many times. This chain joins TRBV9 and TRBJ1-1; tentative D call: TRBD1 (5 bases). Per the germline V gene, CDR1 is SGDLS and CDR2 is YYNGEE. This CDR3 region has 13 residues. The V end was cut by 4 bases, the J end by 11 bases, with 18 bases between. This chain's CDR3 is CASSTGTEVGAFF. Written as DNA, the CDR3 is TGTGCCAGCAGCACCGGGACGGAGGTAGGGGCTTTCTTT. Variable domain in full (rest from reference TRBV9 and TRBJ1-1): DSGVTQTPKHLITATGQRVTLRCSPRSGDLSVYWYQQSLDQGLQFLIQYYNGEERAKGNILERFSAQQFPDLHSELNLSSLELGDSALYFCASSTGTEVGAFFGQGTRLTVV.

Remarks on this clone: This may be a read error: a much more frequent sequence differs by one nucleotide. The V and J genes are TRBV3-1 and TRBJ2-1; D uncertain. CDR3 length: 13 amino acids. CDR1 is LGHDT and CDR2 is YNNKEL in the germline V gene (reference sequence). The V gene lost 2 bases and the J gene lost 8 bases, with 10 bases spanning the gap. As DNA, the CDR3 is TGTGCCAGCAGCCAACACGGCAGCGATGAGCAGTTCTTC. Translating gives CASSQHGSDEQFF.

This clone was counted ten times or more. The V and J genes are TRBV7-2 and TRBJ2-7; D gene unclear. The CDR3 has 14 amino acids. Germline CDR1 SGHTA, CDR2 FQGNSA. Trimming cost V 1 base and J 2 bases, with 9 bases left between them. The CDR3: CASSLVVGAYEQYF. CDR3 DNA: TGTGCCAGCAGCTTAGTCGTTGGGGCCTACGAGCAGTACTTC.

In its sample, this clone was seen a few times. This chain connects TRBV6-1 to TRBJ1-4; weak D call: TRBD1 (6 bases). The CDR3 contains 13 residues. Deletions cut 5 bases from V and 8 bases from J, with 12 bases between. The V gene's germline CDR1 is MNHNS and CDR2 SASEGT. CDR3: CASSIQGREKLFF. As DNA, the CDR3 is TGTGCCAGCAGTATCCAGGGGAGGGAAAAACTGTTTTTT.

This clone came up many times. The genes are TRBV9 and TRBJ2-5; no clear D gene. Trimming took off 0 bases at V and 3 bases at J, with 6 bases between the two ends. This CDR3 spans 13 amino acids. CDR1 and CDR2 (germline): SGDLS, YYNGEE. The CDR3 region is CASSVGAEETQYF. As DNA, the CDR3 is TGTGCCAGCAGCGTAGGAGCCGAAGAGACCCAGTACTTC.

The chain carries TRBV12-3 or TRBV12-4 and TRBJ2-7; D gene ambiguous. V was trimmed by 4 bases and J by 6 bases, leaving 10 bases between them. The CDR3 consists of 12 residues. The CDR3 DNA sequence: TGTGCCAGCAGTTGGGTGGGCGTCGAGCAGTACTTC. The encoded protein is CASSWVGVEQYF.

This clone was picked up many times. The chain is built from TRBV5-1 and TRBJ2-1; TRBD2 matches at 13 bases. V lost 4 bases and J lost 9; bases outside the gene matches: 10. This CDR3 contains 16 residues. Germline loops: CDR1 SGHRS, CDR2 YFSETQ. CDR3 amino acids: CASSDPGLAGISEQFF. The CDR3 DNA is TGCGCCAGCAGCGACCCGGGACTAGCGGGAATTAGTGAGCAGTTCTTC.